A single sample gave rise to the 31 T cell receptor beta chains below, sequenced in a study of blood T cells in healthy people across ages. Using a J-beta primer mix together with a sample-barcoded 5' primer, a second PCR was run for roughly 7 to 11 cycles. TCRdb reprocessed the 5' RACE reads via MiXCR and lists one record per CDR3 protein. Of approximately 1.5 million distinct CDR3 sequences listed, roughly 43% were seen once; the top ten hold more than 4%. The sequenced sample consisted of blood. All receptors come from a woman younger than 30 in good health.

The V and J genes are TRBV20-1 and TRBJ2-6; the D gene is possibly TRBD2 (7 bases). The CDR3 runs to 15 residues. Germline loops: CDR1 DFQATT, CDR2 SNEGSKA (reference sequence). Between the trimmed V and J ends, which lost 6 bases and 2 bases, there was a span of 14 bases. The CDR3 DNA follows: TGCAGTGCCCCGTCGGGGGGCGCTGGGGCCAACGTCCTGACTTTC. Its protein is CSAPSGGAGANVLTF.

The V and J genes are TRBV15 and TRBJ1-5; no reliable D call. This CDR3 contains 18 residues. Trimming left V 0 bases short and J 1 base short, with 16 bases between. The V gene's germline CDR1 is LNHNV and CDR2 YYDKDF (reference sequence). The CDR3 sequence is CATSRETRLSASNQPQHF. In nucleotides, the CDR3 is TGTGCCACCAGCAGAGAAACCAGGCTGTCAGCCAGCAATCAGCCCCAGCATTTT.

Details on this clonotype: One base away lies a much larger clone, so this may be a sequencing read error. The chain combines TRBV7-9 with TRBJ1-1; D is perhaps TRBD1 (5 bases). Germline-derived CDR1 and CDR2 are SEHNR and FQNEAQ (reference sequence). V lost 0 bases to trimming and J lost 4 bases, with 6 bases between them. The CDR3 totals 13 residues. The CDR3: CASSLAGTTEAFF. CDR3 DNA sequence: TGTGCCAGCAGCTTAGCAGGGACCACTGAAGCTTTCTTT.

The chain has TRBV7-9 and TRBJ1-4; D remains ambiguous. Trimming pared 2 bases from V and 8 bases from J, leaving 18 bases between. Germline CDR1 is SEHNR and CDR2 is FQNEAQ (reference sequence). The CDR3 has 16 amino acids. CDR3 sequence: CASSLSAAGLGEKLFF. CDR3 in DNA: TGTGCCAGCAGCTTAAGCGCAGCAGGCCTGGGGGAAAAACTGTTTTTT.

The chain joins TRBV28 to TRBJ1-4, with TRBD1 as a possible D gene (5 bases). Germline CDR1 MDHEN, CDR2 SYDVKM. The CDR3 loop spans 13 amino acids. Between the trimmed V and J ends, which lost 3 bases and 8 bases, there was a span of 10 bases. The CDR3 DNA is TGTGCCAGCAGTTTTACCGGGACCGAAAAACTGTTTTTT. Translating gives CASSFTGTEKLFF.

This clonotype occurred a few times. The chain combines TRBV7-2 with TRBJ1-1; D might be TRBD1 (5 bases). Germline values: CDR1 SGHTA, CDR2 FQGNSA. The CDR3 loop spans 16 amino acids. Trimming cost V 1 base and J 4 bases, with 16 bases left between them. The CDR3: CASSLGGLTGSTEAFF. Here the CDR3 DNA reads TGTGCCAGCAGCTTAGGTGGACTTACAGGCAGCACTGAAGCTTTCTTT.

This sequence joins TRBV7-2 and TRBJ2-3; a weak D match, TRBD1 (7 bases). The CDR3 extends over 17 amino acids. Germline CDR1 reads SGHTA; CDR2 reads FQGNSA. Trimming shortened V by 0 bases and J by 8 bases, and 21 bases separated the two germline ends. Here the CDR3 reads CASSLAKGGQSQITQYF. The CDR3 DNA is TGTGCCAGCAGCTTAGCTAAGGGGGGACAGTCACAGATTACGCAGTATTTT.

CDR3 in amino acids: CSVEGPSSSSYNEQYF. The CDR3 nucleotides are TGCAGCGTTGAAGGCCCTAGCTCTAGCTCCTACAATGAGCAGTACTTC. The rearrangement uses TRBV29-1 and TRBJ2-1; tentative D call: TRBD2 (5 bases). The DNA end favors TRBJ2-7, so the J call may be wrong. CDR3 length: 16 residues. Germline V CDR1 and CDR2: SQVTM, ANQGSEA.

This clonotype was seen a handful of times. This sequence joins TRBV6-5 and TRBJ2-2; D gene unclear. Germline V gene sequence: CDR1 MNHEY, CDR2 SVGAGI. V was trimmed by 2 bases and J by 9 bases, leaving 10 bases between them. The CDR3 runs 13 residues. The CDR3, as DNA: TGTGCCAGCAGTTACCCCAGCATGCGGGAGCTGTTTTTT. This sequence encodes CASSYPSMRELFF.

J is TRBJ1-4 and V is TRBV7-9; D gene uncertain. V was shortened by 0 bases and J by 8 bases, with 10 bases between the two germline ends. The germline V gene encodes CDR1 SEHNR and CDR2 FQNEAQ (reference sequence). The CDR3 is made up of 14 amino acids. The CDR3 DNA reads as TGTGCCAGCAGCTTAGCACAGTCCGGAGAAAAACTGTTTTTT. Amino acid sequence: CASSLAQSGEKLFF.

The V call is TRBV5-1, the J call TRBJ1-2; 8 nucleotides agree with TRBD1. This CDR3 is 16 amino acids long. V shed 0 bases and J 6 bases; nucleotides not matched to a gene: 10. Germline loops: CDR1 SGHRS, CDR2 YFSETQ. The chain's CDR3 is CASSLAGTGQTHGYTF. CDR3 coding DNA: TGCGCCAGCAGCTTGGCCGGGACAGGACAAACGCATGGCTACACCTTC.

The chain uses TRBV4-1 and TRBJ2-3, with D possibly being TRBD1 or TRBD2 (5 bases each). Germline V gives CDR1 MGHRA, CDR2 YSYEKL. There are 15 residues in the CDR3. V was shortened by 4 bases and J by 6 bases, with 17 bases between the two germline ends. Here the CDR3 reads CASSPRDPGFDTQYF. The CDR3, as DNA: TGCGCCAGCAGCCCCCGGGACCCTGGCTTTGATACGCAGTATTTT.

The table lists this clonotype with a few counts. This sequence joins TRBV3-1 and TRBJ2-1; D remains unclear. The CDR3 is 13 residues long. Germline assignment: CDR1 LGHDT and CDR2 YNNKEL (reference sequence). The V end was cut by 4 bases, the J end by 5 bases, with 9 bases between. CDR3 protein: CASSRQDHNEQFF. The CDR3 DNA sequence: TGTGCCAGCAGCCGGCAGGACCACAATGAGCAGTTCTTC.

This clonotype was seen a few times. The V gene is TRBV4-2, the J gene TRBJ1-1; 11 bases are shared with TRBD1. Per germline, CDR1 LGHNA and CDR2 YNFKEQ. J was trimmed by 5 bases and V by 1 base; bases with no gene match: 6. CDR3 size: 16 residues. CDR3 protein: CASSQGRGQGETEAFF. The CDR3 DNA follows: TGTGCCAGCAGCCAAGGAAGGGGACAGGGGGAAACTGAAGCTTTCTTT.

The chain carries TRBV29-1 and TRBJ1-2, with TRBD1 matching 8 bases. Germline CDR1 SQVTM, CDR2 ANQGSEA. The CDR3 runs to 13 residues. J was trimmed by 0 bases and V by 7 bases; bases with no gene match: 4. CDR3 sequence reads: CSAYRGANYGYTF. The CDR3 nucleotides read TGCAGCGCGTACAGGGGGGCTAACTATGGCTACACCTTC.

In this sample, this clonotype turned up a few times. The chain combines TRBV30 with TRBJ2-7, with 7 nucleotides matching TRBD1. V lost 0 bases, J lost 4 bases, and 3 bases stayed unmatched. In germline, CDR1 is GTSNPN, CDR2 SVGIG (reference sequence). The CDR3 extends over 13 amino acids. CDR3 DNA: TGTGCCTGGAGTGTAGGGGGCTGGTACGAGCAGTACTTC. As protein: CAWSVGGWYEQYF.

Only a few counts were recorded for this clonotype. V usage is TRBV20-1 and J usage is TRBJ1-2, with D possibly being TRBD1 (5 bases). The CDR3 covers 12 residues. Trimming took 1 base from V and 8 from J, leaving 11 bases between them. In germline, CDR1 is DFQATT, CDR2 SNEGSKA (reference sequence). DNA for the CDR3: TGCAGTGCTAGAGGGACACTAGACGGCTACACCTTC. Its translation: CSARGTLDGYTF.

The chain links TRBV20-1 to TRBJ1-6; unclear D gene. V dropped 5 bases and J dropped 0 bases, with 11 bases sitting between them. This CDR3 spans 15 amino acids. CDR1 DFQATT and CDR2 SNEGSKA come from the germline V gene (reference sequence). The CDR3 coding sequence is TGCAGTGCTCCGCACAAAAGCTCCTATAATTCACCCCTCCACTTT. It specifies CSAPHKSSYNSPLHF.

The chain carries TRBV10-3 and TRBJ1-2, with 12 bases identical to TRBD1. Trimming cost V 4 bases and J 4 bases; bases outside gene matches: 4. CDR3 length: 15 residues. The germline CDR1 and CDR2 sequences are ENHRY and SYGVKD. The CDR3 is CAISAGTGGVYGYTF. CDR3 DNA sequence: TGTGCCATCAGTGCTGGGACAGGGGGCGTCTATGGCTACACCTTC.

This clonotype has just one count. The genes are TRBV21-1 and TRBJ1-2. TRBV21-1 is assigned pseudogene status. The CDR3 runs 14 residues. The CDR3 nucleotides are TGTGCCAGCAGAGGTCACTTCACGATCTATGGCTACACCTTC. Translated, it gives CASRGHFTIYGYTF.

This clonotype came up many times. This sequence joins TRBV7-9 and TRBJ2-5; the match to TRBD2 covers 10 bases. The CDR3 is 13 amino acids. Germline trimming cut 6 bases from V and 4 bases from J; bases unmatched to any gene: 2. CDR1 and CDR2 (germline): SEHNR, FQNEAQ (reference sequence). The CDR3 region is CASSLAGAETQYF. In nucleotides, the CDR3 is TGTGCCAGCAGTCTAGCGGGGGCAGAGACCCAGTACTTC.

The chain uses TRBV20-1 and TRBJ2-1; tentatively, D is TRBD2 (6 bases). Germline V gives CDR1 DFQATT, CDR2 SNEGSKA (reference sequence). V lost 7 bases and J 6 bases, leaving 13 bases between the germline ends. CDR3 length equals 12 residues. For the CDR3, the DNA is TGCAGTGGACTAGTAGCGATCAATGAGCAGTTCTTC. This translates into CSGLVAINEQFF.

The chain has TRBV19 and TRBJ1-2, with 10 bases lining up with TRBD1. The V segment lost 5 bases and the J segment 4 bases; nucleotides outside the gene matches: 7. Germline CDR1 LNHDA, CDR2 SQIVND (reference sequence). The CDR3 contains 15 residues. CDR3 DNA sequence: TGTGCCAGTAGTCTGACAGGGGGCAACCGCTATGGCTACACCTTC. It specifies CASSLTGGNRYGYTF.

This clonotype is a singleton in its sample. As the CDR3 is not closed by the conserved phenylalanine or tryptophan, this likely results from a read error. The chain uses TRBV6-1 and TRBJ1-4; a weak D match, TRBD1 (6 bases). The CDR3 contains 13 residues. V lost 6 bases and J lost 5, with 10 bases in between. Looked up from germline, CDR1 is MNHNS and CDR2 is SASEGT. DNA for the CDR3: TGTGCCAGCAGGGGCAGGGGAAATGAAAAACTGTTTTTG. It codes for CASRGRGNEKLFL.

This clonotype has only a few counts. The CDR3 is CASTETSGSDEQFF. Written as DNA, the CDR3 is TGTGCCAGCACCGAGACTAGCGGGAGCGATGAGCAGTTCTTC. This chain joins TRBV6-5 and TRBJ2-1; 12 bases match TRBD2. V lost 7 bases, J lost 8 bases, and 6 bases stayed unmatched. The germline CDR1 and CDR2 sequences are MNHEY and SVGAGI. The CDR3 is 14 residues long.

This chain joins TRBV6-5 and TRBJ2-3; D remains unclear. The CDR3 is made up of 14 amino acids. From germline, CDR1 is MNHEY and CDR2 SVGAGI. The germline V and J ends were trimmed by 0 bases and 6 bases, with 10 bases remaining between them. In DNA form, the CDR3 reads TGTGCCAGCAGTTACTCGAGGCCAGCTGATACGCAGTATTTT. The encoded protein is CASSYSRPADTQYF.

This clonotype was detected a few times. The chain uses TRBV7-2 and TRBJ2-5; perhaps TRBD2 as D (6 bases). The CDR3 extends over 14 amino acids. The ends were cut back, 2 bases at V and 5 bases at J, with 12 bases in the middle. Germline CDR1 and CDR2: SGHTA and FQGNSA. CDR3 protein: CASSLNTGGETQYF. In DNA form, the CDR3 reads TGTGCCAGCAGCTTAAACACAGGAGGGGAGACCCAGTACTTC.

The J gene is TRBJ1-6, the V gene TRBV5-1; 9 bases map to TRBD1. The CDR3 runs 13 residues. V was pared by 3 bases and J by 13 bases, with 5 bases of the junction left unmatched. The germline V gene encodes CDR1 SGHRS and CDR2 YFSETQ. The CDR3 bases are TGCGCCAGCAGCTCGGGACAGGGAGCGCCCCTCCACTTT. Translated: CASSSGQGAPLHF.

The chain has TRBV5-1 and TRBJ1-1; 11 positions agree with TRBD1. This CDR3 is 16 amino acids long. J was trimmed by 0 bases and V by 4 bases; bases with no gene match: 5. Germline CDR1 SGHRS, CDR2 YFSETQ. CDR3 sequence (DNA): TGCGCCAGCAGCCCAGGGACAGGGGGGATGAACACTGAAGCTTTCTTT. Encoded protein: CASSPGTGGMNTEAFF.

This clonotype was detected only a few times. V usage is TRBV20-1 and J usage is TRBJ1-4; possibly TRBD1 for D (6 bases). The CDR3 is 14 amino acids. Germline lookup yields CDR1 DFQATT and CDR2 SNEGSKA (reference sequence). V was clipped by 6 bases and J by 8 bases, with 19 bases between them. The CDR3 DNA sequence: TGCAGTGCATACTGGGCGACAACAGGGGAAAAACTGTTTTTT. The encoded protein is CSAYWATTGEKLFF.

There are a few counts of this clonotype. The CDR3 spells CASSLSPGLALNEQFF. In DNA form, the CDR3 reads TGTGCCAGCAGTTTATCCCCCGGACTAGCTCTCAATGAGCAGTTCTTC. This chain uses TRBV27 with TRBJ2-1; 8 bases agree with TRBD2. Germline CDR1 and CDR2: MNHEY and SMNVEV (reference sequence). V lost 0 bases to trimming and J lost 6 bases; unmatched junction nucleotides: 7. This CDR3 spans 16 amino acids.